This TCR beta chain was recorded in a study of blood T cell repertoires in COVID-19. Study-wide background: T cells, B-cell-depleted T cells, or PBMCs supplied cDNA or gDNA.

This CDR3 is 20 amino acids long. Germline CDR1 is LNHDA and CDR2 is SQIVND (reference sequence). The V and J ends lost 4 bases and 1 base, in that order; junction bases with no gene match: 11. The method was immunoSEQ multiplex PCR; TCRdb's version includes in-frame clones alone and lacks a portion of them. The sample lists 90,000 to 140,000 clones, 85% occurring once. The sequencing input was peripheral blood. The origin of this receptor is a man aged 45 to 65 with acute or convalescent COVID-19. The chain carries TRBV19 and TRBJ2-1; 15 bases are a match to TRBD2. The CDR3 region is CASSTTPGLAGGGSYNEQFF. For the CDR3, the DNA is TGTGCCAGTAGTACCACCCCGGGACTAGCGGGAGGTGGGTCCTACAATGAGCAGTTCTTC. Full variable domain (outside the CDR3, taken from reference TRBV19 and TRBJ2-1): DGGITQSPKYLFRKEGQNVTLSCEQNLNHDAMYWYRQDPGQGLRLIYYSQIVNDFQKGDIAEGYSVSREKKESFPLTVTSAQKNPTAFYLCASSTTPGLAGGGSYNEQFFGPGTRLTVL.